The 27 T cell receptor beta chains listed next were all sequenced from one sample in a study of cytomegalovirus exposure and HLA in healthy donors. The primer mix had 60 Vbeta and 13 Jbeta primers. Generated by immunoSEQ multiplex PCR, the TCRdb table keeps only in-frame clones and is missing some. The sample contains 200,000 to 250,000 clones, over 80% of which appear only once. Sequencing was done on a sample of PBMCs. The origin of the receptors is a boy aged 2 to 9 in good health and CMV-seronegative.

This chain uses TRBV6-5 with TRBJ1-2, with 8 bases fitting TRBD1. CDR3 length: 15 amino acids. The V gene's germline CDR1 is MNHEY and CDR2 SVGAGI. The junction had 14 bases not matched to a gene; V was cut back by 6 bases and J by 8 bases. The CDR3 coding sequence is TGTGCCAGCAGCCCGCTCCGTCCTTCAGGGGGCGGCTACACCTTC. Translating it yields CASSPLRPSGGGYTF.

CDR3 bases: TGCGCCAGCAGCCAAAGTGGGCCACAAGAGACCCAGTACTTC. The encoded protein is CASSQSGPQETQYF. The V gene is TRBV4-1, the J gene TRBJ2-5, with no clear D. This CDR3 comprises 14 residues. With 2 bases removed from V and 2 bases from J, the gap between germline ends came to 9 bases. The germline CDR1 and CDR2 sequences are MGHRA and YSYEKL.

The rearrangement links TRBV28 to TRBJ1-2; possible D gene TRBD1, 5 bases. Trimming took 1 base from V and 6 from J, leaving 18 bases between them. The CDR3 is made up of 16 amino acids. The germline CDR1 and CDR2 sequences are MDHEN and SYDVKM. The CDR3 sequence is CASSLSPLTEVNGYTF. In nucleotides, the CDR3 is TGTGCCAGCAGTTTATCCCCTTTGACAGAGGTGAATGGCTACACCTTC.

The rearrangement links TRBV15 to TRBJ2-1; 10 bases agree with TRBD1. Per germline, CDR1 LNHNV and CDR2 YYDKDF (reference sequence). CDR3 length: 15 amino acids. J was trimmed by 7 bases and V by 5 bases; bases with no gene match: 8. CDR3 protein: CATSAGTGVSNEQFF. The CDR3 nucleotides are TGTGCCACCAGCGCCGGGACAGGGGTTTCGAATGAGCAGTTCTTC.

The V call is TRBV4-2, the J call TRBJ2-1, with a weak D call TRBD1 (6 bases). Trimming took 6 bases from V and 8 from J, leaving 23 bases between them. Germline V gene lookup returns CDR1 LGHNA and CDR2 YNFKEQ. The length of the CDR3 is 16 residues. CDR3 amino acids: CASRRTTGTQGDEQFF. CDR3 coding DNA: TGTGCCAGCAGGAGAACCACAGGGACCCAGGGCGATGAGCAGTTCTTC.

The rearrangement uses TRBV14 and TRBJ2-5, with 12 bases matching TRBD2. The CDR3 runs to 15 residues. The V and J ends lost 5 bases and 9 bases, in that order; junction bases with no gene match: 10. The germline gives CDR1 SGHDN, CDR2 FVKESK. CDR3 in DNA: TGTGCCAGCAGCATGGGACTAGCGGGCCCCCGGGCCCAGTACTTC. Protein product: CASSMGLAGPRAQYF.

Here the CDR3 reads CASSPRDSFYGYTF. The CDR3 DNA follows: TGTGCCAGCAGTCCCCGGGACAGTTTTTATGGCTACACCTTC. V usage is TRBV6-5 and J usage is TRBJ1-2; 7 bases agree with TRBD1. There are 14 residues in the CDR3. Per germline, CDR1 MNHEY and CDR2 SVGAGI. V was clipped by 5 bases and J by 5 bases; unmatched bases: 8.

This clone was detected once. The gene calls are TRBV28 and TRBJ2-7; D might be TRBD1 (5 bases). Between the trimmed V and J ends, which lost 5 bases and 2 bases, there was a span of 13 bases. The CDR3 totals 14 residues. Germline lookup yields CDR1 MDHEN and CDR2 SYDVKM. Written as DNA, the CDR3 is TGTGCCAGCAGTCCTCGGACAATGACCTACGAGCAGTACTTC. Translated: CASSPRTMTYEQYF.

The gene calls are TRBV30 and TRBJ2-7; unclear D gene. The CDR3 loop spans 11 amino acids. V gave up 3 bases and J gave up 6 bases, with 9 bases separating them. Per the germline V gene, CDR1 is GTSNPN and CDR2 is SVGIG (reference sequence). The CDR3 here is CAWRSEVEQYF. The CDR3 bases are TGTGCCTGGAGGTCAGAGGTCGAGCAGTACTTC.

CDR3 nucleotide sequence: TGTGCCAGCAGCCTCCGGGGGACAGGGGGAGAGACCGGGGAGCTGTTTTTT. It translates to CASSLRGTGGETGELFF. V gene TRBV9 combines with J gene TRBJ2-2, with 11 bases that match TRBD1. Trimming removed 4 bases from V and 5 bases from J; junction bases left unmatched: 10. Germline V CDR1 and CDR2: SGDLS, YYNGEE. This CDR3 has 17 residues.

CDR3 nucleotide sequence: TGTGCCAGCTCACGACCCGGGACAAGGGTTCCAGATGAGCAGTTCTTC. Residues: CASSRPGTRVPDEQFF. The rearrangement joins TRBV18 to TRBJ2-1; perhaps TRBD1 as D (6 bases). The V end was cut by 4 bases, the J end by 8 bases, with 21 bases between. The CDR3 runs to 16 residues. Germline V gene data show CDR1 as KGHSH and CDR2 as LQKENI.

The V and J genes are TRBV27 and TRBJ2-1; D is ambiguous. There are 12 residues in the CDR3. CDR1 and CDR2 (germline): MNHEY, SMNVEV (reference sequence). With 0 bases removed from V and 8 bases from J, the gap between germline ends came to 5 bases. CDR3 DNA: TGTGCCAGCAGTTTATCTAGCTATGAGCAGTTCTTC. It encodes CASSLSSYEQFF.

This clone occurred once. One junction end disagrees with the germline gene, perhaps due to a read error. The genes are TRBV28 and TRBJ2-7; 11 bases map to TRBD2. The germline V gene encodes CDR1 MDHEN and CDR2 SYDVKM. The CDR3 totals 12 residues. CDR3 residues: CASSLGRLAGNF. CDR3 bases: TGTGCCAGCAGTCTAGGACGACTAGCGGGGAACTTC.

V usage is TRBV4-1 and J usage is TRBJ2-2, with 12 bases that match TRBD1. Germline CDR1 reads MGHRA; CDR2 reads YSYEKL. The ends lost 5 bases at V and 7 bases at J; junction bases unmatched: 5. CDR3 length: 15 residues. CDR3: CASSAGQGAVGELFF. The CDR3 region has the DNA TGCGCCAGCAGCGCGGGACAGGGGGCCGTCGGGGAGCTGTTTTTT.

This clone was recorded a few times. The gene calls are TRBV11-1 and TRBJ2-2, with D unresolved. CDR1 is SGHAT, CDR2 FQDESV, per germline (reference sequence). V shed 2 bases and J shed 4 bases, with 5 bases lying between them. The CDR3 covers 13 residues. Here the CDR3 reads CASSLPVTGELFF. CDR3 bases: TGTGCCAGCAGCTTACCGGTCACCGGGGAGCTGTTTTTT.

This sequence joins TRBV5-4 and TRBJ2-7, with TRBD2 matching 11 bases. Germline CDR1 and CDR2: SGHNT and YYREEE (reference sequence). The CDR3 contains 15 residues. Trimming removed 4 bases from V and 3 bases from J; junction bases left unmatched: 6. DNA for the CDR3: TGTGCCAGCAGCCCAACTAGCGGGGGTTTCTACGAGCAGTACTTC. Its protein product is CASSPTSGGFYEQYF.

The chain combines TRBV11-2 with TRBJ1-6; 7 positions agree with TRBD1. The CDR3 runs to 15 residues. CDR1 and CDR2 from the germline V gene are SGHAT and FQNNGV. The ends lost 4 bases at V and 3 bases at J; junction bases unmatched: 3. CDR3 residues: CASSYPGGYNSPLHF. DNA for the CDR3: TGTGCCAGCAGCTACCCAGGGGGCTATAATTCACCCCTCCACTTT. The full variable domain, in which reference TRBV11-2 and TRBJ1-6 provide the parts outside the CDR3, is EAGVAQSPRYKIIEKRQSVAFWCNPISGHATLYWYQQILGQGPKLLIQFQNNGVVDDSQLPKDRFSAERLKGVDSTLKIQPAKLEDSAVYLCASSYPGGYNSPLHFGNGTRLTVT.

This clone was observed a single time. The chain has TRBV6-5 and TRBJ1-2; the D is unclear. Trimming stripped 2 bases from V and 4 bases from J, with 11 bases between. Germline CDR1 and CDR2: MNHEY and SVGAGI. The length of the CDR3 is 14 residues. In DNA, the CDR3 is TGTGCCAGCAGTTACGGAGGGCCTAGCTATGGCTACACCTTC. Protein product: CASSYGGPSYGYTF.

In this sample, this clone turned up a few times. The CDR3 protein is CAIRTGYGYTF. The CDR3 coding sequence is TGTGCCATCAGGACAGGGTATGGCTACACCTTC. This chain connects TRBV10-3 to TRBJ1-2, with 7 nucleotides matching TRBD1. Germline loops: CDR1 ENHRY, CDR2 SYGVKD. This CDR3 is 11 amino acids long. The junction had 0 bases not matched to a gene; V was cut back by 6 bases and J by 5 bases.

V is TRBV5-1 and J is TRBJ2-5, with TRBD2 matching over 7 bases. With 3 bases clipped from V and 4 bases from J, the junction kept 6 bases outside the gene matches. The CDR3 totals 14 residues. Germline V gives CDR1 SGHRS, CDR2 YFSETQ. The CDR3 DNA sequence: TGCGCCAGCAGCTGGGACTATCCATTAGAGACCCAGTACTTC. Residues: CASSWDYPLETQYF. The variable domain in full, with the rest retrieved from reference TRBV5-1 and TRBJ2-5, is KAGVTQTPRYLIKTRGQQVTLSCSPISGHRSVSWYQQTPGQGLQFLFEYFSETQRNKGNFPGRFSGRQFSNSRSEMNVSTLELGDSALYLCASSWDYPLETQYFGPGTRLLVL.

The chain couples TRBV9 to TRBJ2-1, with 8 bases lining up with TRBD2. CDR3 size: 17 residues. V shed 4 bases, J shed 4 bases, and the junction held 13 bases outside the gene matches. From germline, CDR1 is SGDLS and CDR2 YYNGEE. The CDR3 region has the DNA TGTGCCAGCAGCTTCTTTCCGGGACTAGGGGGTTACAATGAGCAGTTCTTC. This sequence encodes CASSFFPGLGGYNEQFF. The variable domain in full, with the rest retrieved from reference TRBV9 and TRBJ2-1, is DSGVTQTPKHLITATGQRVTLRCSPRSGDLSVYWYQQSLDQGLQFLIQYYNGEERAKGNILERFSAQQFPDLHSELNLSSLELGDSALYFCASSFFPGLGGYNEQFFGPGTRLTVL.

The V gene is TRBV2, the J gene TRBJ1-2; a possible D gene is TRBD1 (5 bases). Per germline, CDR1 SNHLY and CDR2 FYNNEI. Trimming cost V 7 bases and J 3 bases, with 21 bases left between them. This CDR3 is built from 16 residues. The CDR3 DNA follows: TGTGCCAGCATCCGGGACCCCGCGGGGCTAGACTATGGCTACACCTTC. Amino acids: CASIRDPAGLDYGYTF.

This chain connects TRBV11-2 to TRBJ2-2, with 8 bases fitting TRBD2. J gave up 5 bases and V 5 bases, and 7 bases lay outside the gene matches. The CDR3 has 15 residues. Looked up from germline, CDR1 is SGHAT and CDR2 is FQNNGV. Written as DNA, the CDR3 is TGTGCCAGCAGCCTCGGGGCTAGCGGGACCGGGGAGCTGTTTTTT. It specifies CASSLGASGTGELFF.

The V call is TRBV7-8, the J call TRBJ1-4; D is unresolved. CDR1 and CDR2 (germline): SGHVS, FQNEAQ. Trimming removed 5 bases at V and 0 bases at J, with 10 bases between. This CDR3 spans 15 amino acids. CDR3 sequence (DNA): TGTGCCAGCAGCCATACAGACGCAACTAATGAAAAACTGTTTTTT. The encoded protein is CASSHTDATNEKLFF.

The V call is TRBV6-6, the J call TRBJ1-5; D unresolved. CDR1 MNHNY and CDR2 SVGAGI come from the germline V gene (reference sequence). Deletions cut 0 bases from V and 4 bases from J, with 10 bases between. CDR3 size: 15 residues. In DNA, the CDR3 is TGTGCCAGCAGTTACTCGTGGACGGGGAATCAGCCCCAGCATTTT. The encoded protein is CASSYSWTGNQPQHF.

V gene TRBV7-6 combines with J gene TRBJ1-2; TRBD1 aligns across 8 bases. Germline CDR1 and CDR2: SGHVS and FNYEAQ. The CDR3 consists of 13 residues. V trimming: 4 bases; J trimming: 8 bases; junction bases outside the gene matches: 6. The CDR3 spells CASSSYRGEGYTF. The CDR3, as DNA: TGTGCCAGCAGCTCCTACAGGGGGGAAGGCTACACCTTC.

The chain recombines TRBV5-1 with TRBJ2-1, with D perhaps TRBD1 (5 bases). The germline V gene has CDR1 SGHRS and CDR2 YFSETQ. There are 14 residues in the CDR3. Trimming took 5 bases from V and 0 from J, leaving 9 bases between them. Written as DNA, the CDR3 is TGCGCCAGCAGTAACCAGGGCTCCTACAATGAGCAGTTCTTC. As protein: CASSNQGSYNEQFF. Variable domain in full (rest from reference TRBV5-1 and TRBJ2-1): KAGVTQTPRYLIKTRGQQVTLSCSPISGHRSVSWYQQTPGQGLQFLFEYFSETQRNKGNFPGRFSGRQFSNSRSEMNVSTLELGDSALYLCASSNQGSYNEQFFGPGTRLTVL.